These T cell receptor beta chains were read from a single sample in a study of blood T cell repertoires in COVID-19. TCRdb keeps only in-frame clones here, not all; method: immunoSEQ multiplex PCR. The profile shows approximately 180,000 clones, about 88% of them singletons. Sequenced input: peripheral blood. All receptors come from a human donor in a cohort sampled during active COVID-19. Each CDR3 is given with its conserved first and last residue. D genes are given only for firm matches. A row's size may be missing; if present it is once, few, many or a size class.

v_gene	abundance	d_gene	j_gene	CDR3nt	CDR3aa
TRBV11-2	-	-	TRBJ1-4	TGTGCCAGCAGCTCAGGGGCAACTAATGAAAAACTGTTTTTT	CASSSGATNEKLFF
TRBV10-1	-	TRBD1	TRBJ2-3	TGCGCCAGCAGTCCAGGGCCGGACAGGGGGATTACGCAGTATTTT	CASSPGPDRGITQYF
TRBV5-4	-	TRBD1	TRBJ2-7	TGTGCCAGCAGCTTGGGACAGGGGGCAGGATACTACGAGCAGTACTTC	CASSLGQGAGYYEQYF
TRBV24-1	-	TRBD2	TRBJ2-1	TGTGCCACCAGTGAGACGGGAGGGCCGATCAATGAGCAGTTCTTC	CATSETGGPINEQFF
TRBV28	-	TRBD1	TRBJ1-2	TGTGCCAGCAGCCAAGGACAGGGTGGTGGCTACACCTTC	CASSQGQGGGYTF
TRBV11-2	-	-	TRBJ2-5	TGTGCCAGCAGCTTAGTGGAGGGGGCGGAGACCCAGTACTTC	CASSLVEGAETQYF
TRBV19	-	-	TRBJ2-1	TGTGCCAGTAGCCTATACGGGGATGAGCAGTTCTTC	CASSLYGDEQFF
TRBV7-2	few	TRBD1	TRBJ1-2	TGTGCCAGCAGCTCCCTCCCCGGGACAGGGTCCGGGTATGGCTACACCTTC	CASSSLPGTGSGYGYTF
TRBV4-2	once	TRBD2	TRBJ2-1	TGTGCCAGCAGCCAAGAGCCTAGCGGGAGAAATGAGCAGTTCTTC	CASSQEPSGRNEQFF
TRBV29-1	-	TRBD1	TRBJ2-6	TGCAGCGCCGGGAAGGGACAGGCTTCCTCTGGGGCCAACGTCCTGACTTTC	CSAGKGQASSGANVLTF
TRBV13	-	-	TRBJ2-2	TGTGCCAGCAGCTTCGGGGCGGGGCACACCGGGGAGCTGTTTTTT	CASSFGAGHTGELFF
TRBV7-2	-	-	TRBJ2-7	TGTGCCAGCAGCTTGAAGAGCTCCTACGAGCAGTACTTC	CASSLKSSYEQYF
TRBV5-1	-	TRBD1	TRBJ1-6	TGCGCCAGCAGCTTGGCCGGACAGGGTGGTAATTCACCCCTCCACTTT	CASSLAGQGGNSPLHF
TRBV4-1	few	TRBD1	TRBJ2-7	TGCGCCAGCAGCCACCTTACAGGGGCCTACGAGCAGTACTTC	CASSHLTGAYEQYF
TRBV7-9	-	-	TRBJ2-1	TGTGCCAGCAGCTTAGTGGCCACAGGCTCCTACAATGAGCAGTTCTTC	CASSLVATGSYNEQFF
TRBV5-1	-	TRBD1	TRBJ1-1	TGCGCCAGCAGCGTTCACAGGGGCCCCGATTTGAACACTGAAGCTTTCTTT	CASSVHRGPDLNTEAFF
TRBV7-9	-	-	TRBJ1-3	TGTGCCAGCAGCCCCGGAGCAAGGCCAAACTCTGGAAACACCATATATTTT	CASSPGARPNSGNTIYF
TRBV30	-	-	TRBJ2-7	TGTGCCTGGAGCGGGGGACGACTTCAAATTTACTTC	CAWSGGRLQIYF
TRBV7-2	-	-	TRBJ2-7	TGTGCCAGCAGCCGTCATACGGGAAGTGTTTCCTACGAGCAGTACTTC	CASSRHTGSVSYEQYF